A selection of T cell receptor beta chains follows, all from one sample in a study of blood T cell repertoires in COVID-19. Repertoires were generated with immunoSEQ multiplex PCR, while TCRdb's copy carries only in-frame clones and drops some. The sample lists 180,000 or so clones; around 87% were seen once. Sequencing was done on a sample of peripheral blood. The origin of the receptors is a man between 35 and 55 years old with active or convalescent COVID-19. Both conserved end residues are part of each CDR3. The order of the fields is J gene, clone size, D gene, V gene, CDR3 DNA, CDR3 protein. D genes are given only for firm matches. Clone size is not always given. Where it is, it says once, few, many or a class for expanded clones.

J: TRBJ2-7
size: -
D: -
V: TRBV27
DNA: TGTGCCAGCAGGCTTACAGGGACCTACGAGCAGTACTTC
CDR3: CASRLTGTYEQYF

J: TRBJ1-2
size: -
D: -
V: TRBV1
DNA: TGCACCAGCAGCCAAGATAGCGCACGAATCTATGGCTACACCTTC
CDR3: CTSSQDSARIYGYTF

J: TRBJ1-2
size: -
D: -
V: TRBV6-6
DNA: TGTGCCAGCAGTTACTCGGCTGAATACTATGGCTACACCTTC
CDR3: CASSYSAEYYGYTF

J: TRBJ2-7
size: -
D: TRBD1
V: TRBV11-2
DNA: TGTGCCAGCAGCCCTACCGGGACAGGGACTTCCTACGAGCAGTACTTC
CDR3: CASSPTGTGTSYEQYF

J: TRBJ1-2
size: few
D: -
V: TRBV29-1
DNA: TGCAGCGTTGCGTCTTCCGGGGGTCCGGGTTCCGATGGCTACACCTTC
CDR3: CSVASSGGPGSDGYTF

J: TRBJ1-2
size: once
D: TRBD1
V: TRBV19
DNA: TGTGCCAGTAGTATAGGACAGGGCGGCGGCTACACCTTC
CDR3: CASSIGQGGGYTF

J: TRBJ1-6
size: once
D: -
V: TRBV9
DNA: TGTGCCAGCAGCGTAGAAATTGGGAGTGGACCCCTCCACTTT
CDR3: CASSVEIGSGPLHF

J: TRBJ1-1
size: once
D: TRBD1
V: TRBV6-5
DNA: TGTGCCAGCAGTACCCGGGACAGGGGTGGTACTGAAGCTTTCTTT
CDR3: CASSTRDRGGTEAFF

J: TRBJ2-2
size: -
D: TRBD1
V: TRBV12-5
DNA: TGTGCTAGTGGTTCGGACAGGGTTTATGGCACCGGGGAGCTGTTTTTT
CDR3: CASGSDRVYGTGELFF

J: TRBJ2-7
size: -
D: -
V: TRBV5-1
DNA: TGCGCCAGCAGCTTGGCCGGAAGGGGAACCTACGAGCAGTACTTC
CDR3: CASSLAGRGTYEQYF

J: TRBJ1-1
size: -
D: -
V: TRBV2
DNA: TGTGCCAGCCTTACAGCGGGCAGGGTATATGACACTGAAGCTTTCTTT
CDR3: CASLTAGRVYDTEAFF

J: TRBJ2-3
size: -
D: -
V: TRBV10-3
DNA: TGTGCCATCAGTGAGTCGCTTATCACTAGGAGAAACACAGATACGCAGTATTTT
CDR3: CAISESLITRRNTDTQYF

J: TRBJ1-2
size: -
D: -
V: TRBV28
DNA: TGTGCCAGCAGTCCGGGATTTTCTCTTTTCACCTTC
CDR3: CASSPGFSLFTF

J: TRBJ1-3
size: -
D: TRBD1
V: TRBV13
DNA: TGTGCCAGCAGCTTAGGCCTGGGGACAGGCCAACTTGACGGCTCTGGAAACACCATATATTTT
CDR3: CASSLGLGTGQLDGSGNTIYF

J: TRBJ1-3
size: once
D: TRBD1
V: TRBV5-1
DNA: TGCGCCAGCAGCTGGATGACAGGGGACCCTCGCGGAAACACCATATATTTT
CDR3: CASSWMTGDPRGNTIYF

J: TRBJ2-7
size: -
D: TRBD1
V: TRBV4-1
DNA: TGCGCCAGCAGCCACCCGCCGACAGGGGCGTACGAGCAGTACTTC
CDR3: CASSHPPTGAYEQYF

J: TRBJ2-1
size: -
D: TRBD2
V: TRBV15
DNA: TGTGCCACCAGCAGAGATGGGCTAGCGGGGGGGCCCTACAATGAGCAGTTCTTC
CDR3: CATSRDGLAGGPYNEQFF

J: TRBJ2-5
size: -
D: TRBD2
V: TRBV7-6
DNA: TGTGCCAGCAGCTTGAGTAGCGGGGGGCATCAAGAGACCCAGTACTTC
CDR3: CASSLSSGGHQETQYF

J: TRBJ2-7
size: -
D: TRBD2
V: TRBV29-1
DNA: TGCAGCGCCGGGACTAGCGGGGTCTCCTCCTACGAGCAGTACTTC
CDR3: CSAGTSGVSSYEQYF

J: TRBJ2-7
size: -
D: -
V: TRBV18
DNA: TGTGCCAGCTCACGCCCTATGGGGGGTGGTGAGCAGTACTTC
CDR3: CASSRPMGGGEQYF

J: TRBJ2-1
size: -
D: -
V: TRBV5-5
DNA: TGTGCCAGCAGCTTGCGGGTCTACAATGAGCAGTTCTTC
CDR3: CASSLRVYNEQFF

J: TRBJ2-3
size: -
D: -
V: TRBV28
DNA: TGTGCCAGCAGTCAAGGCGGCGTCACAGATACGCAGTATTTT
CDR3: CASSQGGVTDTQYF

J: TRBJ1-1
size: -
D: -
V: TRBV30
DNA: TGTGCCTGGAGCGCAACGGGGTTTACTGAAGCTTTCTTT
CDR3: CAWSATGFTEAFF

J: TRBJ1-1
size: -
D: -
V: TRBV29-1
DNA: TGCAGCGTTGAAGGGCGGAGGGCGGGTAGCACTGAAGCTTTCTTT
CDR3: CSVEGRRAGSTEAFF

J: TRBJ1-2
size: -
D: -
V: TRBV10-3
DNA: TGTGCCATCAGTGAGTCAGGAGGCGGCAGTCTATATGGCTACACCTTC
CDR3: CAISESGGGSLYGYTF

J: TRBJ2-3
size: -
D: TRBD2
V: TRBV5-1
DNA: TGCGCCAGCAGCTTTTCCGCAGCGGGGAGCACAGATACGCAGTATTTT
CDR3: CASSFSAAGSTDTQYF

J: TRBJ2-7
size: -
D: -
V: TRBV7-8
DNA: TGTGCCAGCAGCTTAGCGCTCTTCTCAGGGGACGAGCAGTACTTC
CDR3: CASSLALFSGDEQYF

J: TRBJ1-1
size: -
D: TRBD1
V: TRBV7-9
DNA: TGTGCCAGCATCAGGACAGGGGGCCCCTTGAGCACTGAAGCTTTCTTT
CDR3: CASIRTGGPLSTEAFF

J: TRBJ2-7
size: -
D: TRBD1
V: TRBV9
DNA: TGTGCCAGCAGCGCGAACCCGGGACAGTCCTACGAGCAGTACTTC
CDR3: CASSANPGQSYEQYF

J: TRBJ1-5
size: -
D: -
V: TRBV2
DNA: TGTGCCAGCAGTGACACAAATCAGCCCCAGCATTTT
CDR3: CASSDTNQPQHF

J: TRBJ2-3
size: -
D: -
V: TRBV19
DNA: TGTGCCAGTAGTTGGGCGGGGTTGGGGGCAGATACGCAGTATTTT
CDR3: CASSWAGLGADTQYF

J: TRBJ2-7
size: -
D: TRBD2
V: TRBV4-1
DNA: TGCGCCAGCAGCCAAACCACTAGCGGGTTTACCTACGAGCAGTACTTC
CDR3: CASSQTTSGFTYEQYF

J: TRBJ1-6
size: once
D: -
V: TRBV6-5
DNA: TGTGCCAGCTCCCTAAACGCAGGGGTAAATTCACCCCTCCACTTT
CDR3: CASSLNAGVNSPLHF

J: TRBJ2-3
size: -
D: TRBD2
V: TRBV6-5
DNA: TGTGCCAGCAGTTACTCGGCTAGCGGGGGCACAGATACGCAGTATTTT
CDR3: CASSYSASGGTDTQYF

J: TRBJ1-5
size: once
D: TRBD1
V: TRBV7-9
DNA: TGTGCCAGCAGCTCCAGGGGGGTCCCTCAGCCCCAGCATTTT
CDR3: CASSSRGVPQPQHF

J: TRBJ1-1
size: -
D: -
V: TRBV27
DNA: TGTGCCAGTTTGAGGGCGGGTGAAGCTTTCTTT
CDR3: CASLRAGEAFF

J: TRBJ1-2
size: -
D: -
V: TRBV20-1
DNA: TGCAGTGCTAGTGGGAATCCGGGGGGCGCCGAGAGTGGCTACACCTTC
CDR3: CSASGNPGGAESGYTF

J: TRBJ2-7
size: once
D: TRBD1
V: TRBV5-1
DNA: TGCGCCAGCACACAGACAGGGGTTGCCTACGAGCAGTACTTC
CDR3: CASTQTGVAYEQYF

J: TRBJ1-1
size: -
D: -
V: TRBV15
DNA: TGTGCCACCAGCAGAGATTCAGGAGGAGTGACGGAGAACACTGAAGCTTTCTTT
CDR3: CATSRDSGGVTENTEAFF

J: TRBJ1-5
size: -
D: -
V: TRBV12-3/TRBV12-4
DNA: TGTGCCAGCAGCTTGGGGTCGCGGGAGCCCCAGCATTTT
CDR3: CASSLGSREPQHF

J: TRBJ1-5
size: -
D: TRBD1
V: TRBV19
DNA: TGTGCCAGTAGTATTGACAGGGTAGGGGGTCAGCCCCAGCATTTT
CDR3: CASSIDRVGGQPQHF

J: TRBJ1-1
size: few
D: -
V: TRBV3-1/TRBV3-2
DNA: TGTGCCAGCAGCCCCCAGGGGCCCCGAGACACTGAAGCTTTCTTT
CDR3: CASSPQGPRDTEAFF

J: TRBJ1-2
size: -
D: -
V: TRBV7-6
DNA: TGTGCCAGCAGCTTAGGGGACTCCTATGGCTACACCTTC
CDR3: CASSLGDSYGYTF

J: TRBJ1-4
size: -
D: TRBD1
V: TRBV5-6
DNA: TGTGCCAGCAGCTCGTTCCTGGACAGGGTCGATGAAAAACTGTTTTTT
CDR3: CASSSFLDRVDEKLFF

J: TRBJ1-2
size: -
D: -
V: TRBV5-4
DNA: TGTGCCAGCAGCCCTGACATTAACTATGGCTACACCTTC
CDR3: CASSPDINYGYTF

J: TRBJ1-6
size: -
D: -
V: TRBV6-5
DNA: TGTGCCAGCAGTTACTCGAGCCCTCTTAATTCACCCCTCCACTTT
CDR3: CASSYSSPLNSPLHF

J: TRBJ1-4
size: -
D: -
V: TRBV30
DNA: TGTGCCTGGAGTGTGAGGTACCCGAATGAAAAACTGTTTTTT
CDR3: CAWSVRYPNEKLFF

J: TRBJ1-2
size: -
D: TRBD1
V: TRBV5-1
DNA: TGCGCCAGCACCTCCCTGGCAGGGGGTGGCTATGGCTACACCTTC
CDR3: CASTSLAGGGYGYTF

J: TRBJ2-5
size: -
D: TRBD2
V: TRBV13
DNA: TGTGCCAGCACCCCCCTTGGGAGCGGGGGAAGGGAGACCCAGTACTTC
CDR3: CASTPLGSGGRETQYF

J: TRBJ2-2
size: few
D: TRBD2
V: TRBV7-3
DNA: TGTGCCAGCAGCCCTAGCGGGGGGAACACCGGGGAGCTGTTTTTT
CDR3: CASSPSGGNTGELFF

J: TRBJ1-2
size: -
D: -
V: TRBV27
DNA: TGTGCCAGCAGTTTTAGCGGGGGAGGCTACACCTTC
CDR3: CASSFSGGGYTF